These T cell receptor beta chains were read from a single sample in a study of cytomegalovirus exposure and HLA in healthy donors. Here immunoSEQ multiplex PCR was the method, and the copy in TCRdb shows in-frame clones only, minus some. This sample carries under 200,000 clones, around 78% of them seen once, and the ten largest clones take around 2%. The sequenced sample consisted of PBMCs. The receptors were gathered from a woman in her twenties or thirties in good health and CMV-seropositive. Both conserved end residues are part of each CDR3. The size field is filled for only some rows; it gives once, few, many or a size class.

CASSTYAGSEETQYF TRBJ2-5 TRBV19 -
CASSPWDREGEKLFF TRBJ1-4 TRBV7-2 -
CSAHQGAGGYTF TRBJ1-2 TRBV29-1 -
CASSQEGEGQGTYEQYF - TRBV4-3 -
CSVVSSGAFF TRBJ1-1 TRBV29-1 -
CASSYAGTTDTQYF TRBJ2-3 TRBV6-6 -
CSATGTGGTDTQYF TRBJ2-3 TRBV29-1 -
CASSSQGRGGQETQYF TRBJ2-5 TRBV7-2 -
CASSQDGLEAFF TRBJ1-1 TRBV4-1 -
CSVEDRYNEKLFF TRBJ1-4 TRBV29-1 -
CASSDGTKNTGELFF TRBJ2-2 TRBV2 -
CASSRPGQGAHEQYF TRBJ2-7 TRBV7-2 -
CASSLSGYQPQHF TRBJ1-5 TRBV27 few
CASSRGGVEAFF TRBJ1-1 TRBV5-6 -
CASSPRGTGLYNEQFF TRBJ2-1 TRBV5-1 -
CASSPGTGQNQPQHF TRBJ1-5 TRBV7-2 -
CASSLRGNTEAFF TRBJ1-1 TRBV5-1 -
CASSPGQLIYEQYF - TRBV6-5 -
CATSRDRETSGRGGWETQYF TRBJ2-5 TRBV15 -
CASSIDRGLNEQFF TRBJ2-1 TRBV5-1 once
CASLTSTGNSYEQYF TRBJ2-7 TRBV10-2 once
CASSMGRGGWDQPQHF TRBJ1-5 TRBV19 -
CASSRTSGRTGELFF TRBJ2-2 TRBV11-2 -
CASTPRGGGNTEAFF TRBJ1-1 TRBV6-6 once
CASSLTGFQPQHF TRBJ1-5 TRBV28 few
CASSLGDYGPYGYTF TRBJ1-2 TRBV7-9 once
CASSLDRGHEQYF TRBJ2-7 TRBV7-7 -
CASSPPYGGGAHEQYF TRBJ2-7 TRBV7-6 -
CASSSTGLIAANYGYTF TRBJ1-2 TRBV7-9 -
CASSDDRGGEKLFF TRBJ1-4 TRBV9 few
CASSLGVGYTF TRBJ1-2 TRBV25-1 few
CASSAGGTGDANYGYTF TRBJ1-2 TRBV7-9 -
CASSHGQDSYEQYF TRBJ2-7 TRBV7-6 -
CSVSRQGLDEKLFF TRBJ1-4 TRBV29-1 -
CASSERRSHTGELFF TRBJ2-2 TRBV10-2 -
CATREGSHNEQFF TRBJ2-1 TRBV5-1 -
CAWSGGITDTQYF TRBJ2-3 TRBV30 -
CATSVAGPSPYGYTF TRBJ1-2 TRBV15 -
CASSSRGGPKFYEQYF TRBJ2-7 TRBV11-2 -
CASSVSGLAGGETQYF TRBJ2-5 TRBV9 -
CASSSGLNTEAFF TRBJ1-1 TRBV6-5 -
CASSLGGGVVAFF TRBJ1-1 TRBV5-6 -
CASSTEGRGRYEQYF TRBJ2-7 TRBV6-6 -
CASSASSGNTIYF TRBJ1-3 TRBV7-2 -
CASSQKPLNQPQHF TRBJ1-5 TRBV6-5 few
CASSFEDRAEQYF TRBJ2-7 TRBV7-9 -
CAWSGSGGVHEQYF TRBJ2-7 TRBV30 -
CASSLLRESHNEQFF TRBJ2-1 TRBV27 -
CASSPGGQVVGSPLHF TRBJ1-6 TRBV28 few
CASSLGETQYF TRBJ2-5 TRBV14 -
CASSLEAGGSFTYEQYF TRBJ2-7 TRBV5-1 -
CASSELWSGLAGPVGDTQYF TRBJ2-3 TRBV6-1 -
CASSLRGTSYEQYF TRBJ2-7 TRBV4-1 -
CASSPQGDDEQFF TRBJ2-1 TRBV18 -
CASRSVGGPRSGNTIYF TRBJ1-3 TRBV4-1 -